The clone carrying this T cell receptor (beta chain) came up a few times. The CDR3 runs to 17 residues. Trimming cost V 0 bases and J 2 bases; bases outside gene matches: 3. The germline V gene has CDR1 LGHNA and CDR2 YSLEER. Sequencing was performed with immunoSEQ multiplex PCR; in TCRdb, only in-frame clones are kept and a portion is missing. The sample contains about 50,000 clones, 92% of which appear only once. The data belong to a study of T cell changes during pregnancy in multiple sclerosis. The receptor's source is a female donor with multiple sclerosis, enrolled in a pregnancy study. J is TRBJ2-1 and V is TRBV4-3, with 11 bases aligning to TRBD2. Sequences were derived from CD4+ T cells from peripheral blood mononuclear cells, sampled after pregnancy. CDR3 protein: CASSQDSSGRAYNEQFF. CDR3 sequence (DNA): TGCGCCAGCAGCCAAGATAGTAGCGGGAGGGCCTACAATGAGCAGTTCTTC.